This record looks at one T cell receptor (beta chain) sequence and its context. This clone may be a read error of a much larger clone one base away. Starting material of around 460 ng total RNA yielded TCR beta cDNA via a constant-region primer. Employing slightly modified ARM-PCR, three nested multiplex PCR rounds were run, and these gave rise to the TCR beta libraries. The opening two PCR rounds, about 10 cycles each, paired TRBV1-TRBV30 forward primers with a C-beta reverse primer. TCRdb analysed the multiplex PCR reads with MiXCR anew, one entry per CDR3 protein. Here the sample spans about 310,000 distinct CDR3 sequences, roughly three fifths being singletons. These data are taken from a study of tumor-infiltrating lymphocytes in primary liver carcinoma. Both blood RNA, taken from unsorted whole blood, and germline DNA were extracted. Germline CDR1 and CDR2: MGHRA and YSYEKL. This CDR3 comprises 16 residues.

This TCR derives from a woman between 25 and 40 years old with primary liver carcinoma and hepatitis B virus infection. The chain has TRBV4-1 and TRBJ2-2, with 9 positions matching TRBD1. Source material: peripheral blood. The chain's CDR3 is CASSHLGQGITGELSF. The CDR3, as DNA: TGCGCCAGCAGCCACCTGGGACAGGGCATAACCGGGGAGCTGTCTTTT.